These 10 T cell receptor beta chains share one sample of origin, sequenced in a study of T cell responses to AZD1222 COVID-19 vaccine. Some clones are missing from TCRdb's copy, which holds only in-frame ones; the method was immunoSEQ multiplex PCR. The sample lists 130,000 to 150,000 clones; 93% were seen once. Here the sequenced sample was peripheral blood, taken on day 0 of AZD1222 vaccination. The origin of the receptors is an adult in good health.

The gene calls are TRBV5-1 and TRBJ1-4; D uncertain. The CDR3 loop spans 16 amino acids. Germline CDR1 is SGHRS and CDR2 is YFSETQ. The ends were cut back, 4 bases at V and 0 bases at J, with 13 bases in the middle. CDR3 region: CASSPPTDATNEKLFF. The DNA of the CDR3 is TGCGCCAGCAGCCCGCCCACAGATGCAACTAATGAAAAACTGTTTTTT.

On this clone: The sample carries other DNA sequences with the same CDR3. V and J are TRBV19 and TRBJ2-1; 10 nucleotides align to TRBD2. V trimming: 5 bases; J trimming: 8 bases; junction bases outside the gene matches: 9. Per the germline V gene, CDR1 is LNHDA and CDR2 is SQIVND (reference sequence). There are 15 residues in the CDR3. The CDR3 DNA is TGTGCCAGTAGTCCTCAAGCGGGAGGGAGGCATGAGCAGTTCTTC. Its translation is CASSPQAGGRHEQFF.

The chain employs TRBV29-1 and TRBJ1-1, with 9 bases aligning to TRBD1. This CDR3 contains 15 residues. J was trimmed by 1 base and V by 7 bases; bases with no gene match: 10. Germline V gives CDR1 SQVTM, CDR2 ANQGSEA. The CDR3 spells CSAGPRGQGNTEAFF. The CDR3 DNA follows: TGCAGCGCCGGACCTAGGGGACAGGGGAACACTGAAGCTTTCTTT.

The chain employs TRBV6-5 and TRBJ2-7, with D perhaps TRBD1 or TRBD2 (5 bases each). The germline V and J ends were trimmed by 5 bases and 2 bases, with 13 bases remaining between them. Germline CDR1 and CDR2: MNHEY and SVGAGI. CDR3 size: 14 residues. CDR3 sequence reads: CASSTQGAPYEQYF. CDR3 bases: TGTGCCAGCAGTACCCAGGGAGCCCCCTACGAGCAGTACTTC.

This sequence joins TRBV18 and TRBJ2-7; 7 positions match TRBD1. The V segment lost 2 bases and the J segment 4 bases; nucleotides outside the gene matches: 5. Per germline, CDR1 KGHSH and CDR2 LQKENI. This CDR3 comprises 14 residues. The DNA of the CDR3 is TGTGCCAGCTCACCAAAAACAGGGGAGTACGAGCAGTACTTC. This sequence encodes CASSPKTGEYEQYF.

This sequence joins TRBV24-1 and TRBJ2-1; 11 bases match TRBD2. The ends lost 3 bases at V and 7 bases at J; junction bases unmatched: 7. Germline V gene sequence: CDR1 KGHDR, CDR2 SFDVKD. The CDR3 has 16 amino acids. The CDR3 DNA follows: TGTGCCACCAGTGATGGAGGTAGCGGGAGGGGGAATGAGCAGTTCTTC. This sequence encodes CATSDGGSGRGNEQFF.

The V call is TRBV10-2, the J call TRBJ1-2, with 7 bases that match TRBD1. The germline CDR1 and CDR2 sequences are WSHSY and SAAADI. The CDR3 spans 12 residues. Unmatched junction bases numbered 4, after V lost 4 bases and J lost 8 bases. Here the CDR3 DNA reads TGCGCCAGCAGTGGGGAGGGGGCCGGCTACACCTTC. Protein product: CASSGEGAGYTF.

This clone was detected once. Within the sample, other DNA sequences also encode this same CDR3. The chain carries TRBV30 and TRBJ1-3; the D gene is possibly TRBD1 (5 bases). Trimming took 1 base from V and 2 from J, leaving 6 bases between them. CDR3 length: 13 amino acids. The V gene's germline CDR1 is GTSNPN and CDR2 SVGIG (reference sequence). CDR3 amino acids: CAWSGGTGNTIYF. In DNA form, the CDR3 reads TGTGCCTGGAGTGGGGGGACTGGAAACACCATATATTTT.

This sequence joins TRBV11-3 and TRBJ2-1; D is perhaps TRBD2 (7 bases). Germline loops: CDR1 SGHNT, CDR2 YENEEA. V lost 5 bases to trimming and J lost 8 bases, with 22 bases between them. The length of the CDR3 is 16 residues. The CDR3 nucleotides are TGTGCCAGCAGCCGCGCGGTCGGGGGGCGCGGCTATGAGCAGTTCTTC. The encoded protein is CASSRAVGGRGYEQFF. Using reference TRBV11-3 and TRBJ2-1 for the parts outside the CDR3, the full variable domain is EAGVVQSPRYKIIEKKQPVAFWCNPISGHNTLYWYLQNLGQGPELLIRYENEEAVDDSQLPKDRFSAERLKGVDSTLKIQPAELGDSAVYLCASSRAVGGRGYEQFFGPGTRLTVL.

The genes are TRBV5-1 and TRBJ2-3; either TRBD1 or TRBD2 may supply D (6 bases each). Trimming shortened V by 0 bases and J by 8 bases, and 16 bases separated the two germline ends. The CDR3 is 15 residues long. The germline CDR1 and CDR2 sequences are SGHRS and YFSETQ. In DNA, the CDR3 is TGCGCCAGCAGCTTGGAGGGGGGCTCTAGGGCTACGCAGTATTTT. The encoded protein is CASSLEGGSRATQYF.